Presented here are 29 T cell receptor beta chains from one specimen sequenced in a study of radiotherapy plus CTLA-4 blockade in lung cancer. Repertoires were generated with immunoSEQ multiplex PCR, while TCRdb's copy carries only in-frame clones and drops some. Here the sample spans 95,000 to 150,000 clones, around 89% being singletons. The sample consisted of peripheral blood, taken from a patient treated with radiotherapy plus ipilimumab. The receptors stem from a human donor with non-small cell lung cancer that progressed on radiotherapy plus ipilimumab.

The chain employs TRBV27 and TRBJ2-4, with 15 nucleotides matching TRBD2. CDR1 is MNHEY and CDR2 is SMNVEV in the germline V gene (reference sequence). CDR3 length: 19 amino acids. V lost 5 bases, J lost 0 bases, and 8 bases stayed unmatched. DNA of the CDR3: TGTGCCAGCAGTCCCCCCGGGACTAGCGGGAGGTTAGCCAAAAACATTCAGTACTTC. This sequence encodes CASSPPGTSGRLAKNIQYF.

This clone has just a few counts. The rearrangement links TRBV7-9 to TRBJ1-3; possibly TRBD1 for D (6 bases). Per germline, CDR1 SEHNR and CDR2 FQNEAQ (reference sequence). CDR3 length: 15 amino acids. Trimming cost V 4 bases and J 1 base, with 11 bases left between them. CDR3 nucleotides: TGTGCCAGCAGCTCCTCCAGGGGTTCTGGAAACACCATATATTTT. Its protein is CASSSSRGSGNTIYF. Looking up the rest from reference TRBV7-9 and TRBJ1-3 gives the full variable domain: DTGVSQNPRHKITKRGQNVTFRCDPISEHNRLYWYRQTLGQGPEFLTYFQNEAQLEKSRLLSDRFSAERPKGSFSTLEIQRTEQGDSAMYLCASSSSRGSGNTIYFGEGSWLTVV.

The chain combines TRBV5-1 with TRBJ2-5; 11 bases fit TRBD1. Looked up from germline, CDR1 is SGHRS and CDR2 is YFSETQ. Unmatched junction bases numbered 7, after V lost 4 bases and J lost 5 bases. The CDR3 consists of 15 residues. In nucleotides, the CDR3 is TGCGCCAGCAGCGGCGGACAGGGGGCAGGGGAGACCCAGTACTTC. Amino acids: CASSGGQGAGETQYF.

This rearrangement joins TRBV5-1 to TRBJ2-1; no firm D call. Trimming left V 4 bases short and J 6 bases short, with 14 bases between. Germline-derived CDR1 and CDR2 are SGHRS and YFSETQ. CDR3 size: 14 residues. CDR3 sequence (DNA): TGCGCCAGCAGCCCGGGTGGTAGCAGCAATGAGCAGTTCTTC. This codes for CASSPGGSSNEQFF.

The chain is built from TRBV6-1 and TRBJ2-7, with 9 bases fitting TRBD1. V was clipped by 6 bases and J by 1 base; unmatched bases: 4. Germline V lookup: CDR1 MNHNS, CDR2 SASEGT. The CDR3 has 14 residues. The CDR3 is CASRSGTGSYEQYF. CDR3 in DNA: TGTGCCAGCAGGTCCGGGACAGGGTCCTACGAGCAGTACTTC.

The J gene is TRBJ1-5, the V gene TRBV4-1; no definite D call. The length of the CDR3 is 15 residues. With 0 bases removed from V and 3 bases from J, the gap between germline ends came to 9 bases. Germline V lookup: CDR1 MGHRA, CDR2 YSYEKL. The chain's CDR3 is CASSQEDRPNQPQHF. As DNA, the CDR3 is TGCGCCAGCAGCCAAGAGGACCGCCCCAATCAGCCCCAGCATTTT.

The rearrangement uses TRBV11-1 and TRBJ2-3; D unclear. Deletions cut 4 bases from V and 2 bases from J, with 16 bases between. Germline assignment: CDR1 SGHAT and CDR2 FQDESV (reference sequence). The CDR3 spans 16 residues. CDR3 protein: CASSSLQRDLTDTQYF. For the CDR3, the DNA is TGTGCCAGCAGCTCTCTCCAAAGAGATCTCACAGATACGCAGTATTTT.

The chain is built from TRBV5-1 and TRBJ2-2, with 10 bases that match TRBD2. Trimming at V came to 5 bases and at J to 1 base, leaving 5 bases not matched to a gene. The CDR3 has 16 residues. Germline lookup yields CDR1 SGHRS and CDR2 YFSETQ. CDR3 region: CASSQRLAGNTGELFF. The CDR3 region has the DNA TGCGCCAGCAGTCAAAGACTAGCGGGGAACACCGGGGAGCTGTTTTTT.

The chain couples TRBV9 to TRBJ2-5, with D possibly being TRBD1 (5 bases). Germline assignment: CDR1 SGDLS and CDR2 YYNGEE. Trimming removed 0 bases from V and 1 base from J, with 10 bases in between. The CDR3 loop spans 15 amino acids. CDR3 sequence reads: CASSVGWGPQETQYF. The CDR3 DNA reads TGTGCCAGCAGCGTAGGGTGGGGCCCCCAAGAGACCCAGTACTTC.

The chain recombines TRBV9 with TRBJ2-1; TRBD2 matches 11 bases. This CDR3 is 13 amino acids long. Unmatched junction bases numbered 3, after V lost 4 bases and J lost 9 bases. Looked up from germline, CDR1 is SGDLS and CDR2 is YYNGEE. CDR3 residues: CASSPLAGGEQFF. The CDR3 DNA sequence: TGTGCCAGCAGCCCTCTAGCGGGAGGTGAGCAGTTCTTC.

The chain has TRBV6-1 and TRBJ1-5, with TRBD1 identical over 9 bases. After removal of 6 bases from V and 6 bases from J, the junction contained 6 bases not matched to a gene. Germline values: CDR1 MNHNS, CDR2 SASEGT. CDR3 size: 14 residues. CDR3 sequence: CASRGTGSTQPQHF. The CDR3, as DNA: TGTGCCAGCAGAGGGACAGGGTCGACTCAGCCCCAGCATTTT.

The rearrangement links TRBV25-1 to TRBJ2-5, with D perhaps given as TRBD1 or TRBD2 (5 bases each). This CDR3 region has 15 residues. The V end lost 6 bases, the J end lost 0 bases, and 14 bases lay between the germline ends. The germline gives CDR1 MGHDK, CDR2 SYGVNS. The CDR3 region is CASRGELVNQETQYF. Written as DNA, the CDR3 is TGTGCCAGCAGGGGGGAGCTTGTGAACCAAGAGACCCAGTACTTC. Full variable domain (outside the CDR3, taken from reference TRBV25-1 and TRBJ2-5): EADIYQTPRYLVIGTGKKITLECSQTMGHDKMYWYQQDPGMELHLIHYSYGVNSTEKGDLSSESTVSRIRTEHFPLTLESARPSHTSQYLCASRGELVNQETQYFGPGTRLLVL.

CDR3 coding DNA: TGCGCCAGCAGCCCGGGAGGGAACGCACTCTGGAATGAGCAGTTCTTC. Encoded protein: CASSPGGNALWNEQFF. V gene TRBV5-1 combines with J gene TRBJ2-1, with 8 bases lining up with TRBD2. The CDR3 length is 16 residues. Germline CDR1 SGHRS, CDR2 YFSETQ. Trimming removed 4 bases from V and 7 bases from J; junction bases left unmatched: 13.

The V and J genes are TRBV18 and TRBJ2-1, with 10 nucleotides matching TRBD2. The CDR3 has 15 amino acids. CDR1 and CDR2 (germline): KGHSH, LQKENI. V was pared by 3 bases and J by 5 bases, with 4 bases of the junction left unmatched. CDR3 sequence (DNA): TGTGCCAGCTCACCCGAACTAGCGGGGCACAATGAGCAGTTCTTC. Residues: CASSPELAGHNEQFF. The whole variable domain, filled in from reference TRBV18 and TRBJ2-1, reads NAGVMQNPRHLVRRRGQEARLRCSPMKGHSHVYWYRQLPEEGLKFMVYLQKENIIDESGMPKERFSAEFPKEGPSILRIQQVVRGDSAAYFCASSPELAGHNEQFFGPGTRLTVL.

The rearrangement uses TRBV7-9 and TRBJ2-7, with D tentatively TRBD2 (6 bases). Germline assignment: CDR1 SEHNR and CDR2 FQNEAQ (reference sequence). With 5 bases removed from V and 2 bases from J, the gap between germline ends came to 19 bases. This CDR3 comprises 16 residues. As DNA, the CDR3 is TGTGCCAGCAGCCACCTTACGACTAGTCTGACCTACGAGCAGTACTTC. Its translation: CASSHLTTSLTYEQYF.

This clone was detected only once. The V gene is TRBV2, the J gene TRBJ1-1; weak D call: TRBD1 (5 bases). Trimming took off 5 bases at V and 10 bases at J, with 14 bases between the two ends. Germline V gives CDR1 SNHLY, CDR2 FYNNEI. CDR3 size: 12 residues. This CDR3 is CASSRDGGLAFF. CDR3 bases: TGTGCCAGCAGTCGGGACGGCGGGCTAGCTTTCTTT.

The chain recombines TRBV4-1 with TRBJ1-1; D not certain. This CDR3 has 12 amino acids. V lost 3 bases to trimming and J lost 10 bases, with 12 bases between them. The germline V gene encodes CDR1 MGHRA and CDR2 YSYEKL. The DNA of the CDR3 is TGCGCCAGCAGCCAGGAGGGAGTTGGAGCTTTCTTT. Translated: CASSQEGVGAFF.

The V call is TRBV9, the J call TRBJ2-3; 8 nucleotides line up with TRBD1. V gave up 4 bases and J gave up 6 bases; unmatched junction bases: 10. Germline V lookup: CDR1 SGDLS, CDR2 YYNGEE. The CDR3 has 15 residues. The CDR3 coding sequence is TGTGCCAGCAGCCCCACCCAGGGGGCGTGGGATACGCAGTATTTT. Its translation is CASSPTQGAWDTQYF.

The chain carries TRBV2 and TRBJ2-1, with TRBD1 matching 7 bases. Germline loops: CDR1 SNHLY, CDR2 FYNNEI. The CDR3 is 15 residues long. V dropped 6 bases and J dropped 5; count of bases not matched to a gene: 10. For the CDR3, the DNA is TGTGCCAGCAGAACACAGGGGTACGTCAACAATGAGCAGTTCTTC. It encodes CASRTQGYVNNEQFF.

This chain joins TRBV5-4 and TRBJ2-1; tentative D call: TRBD2 (6 bases). Trimming took off 0 bases at V and 6 bases at J, with 13 bases between the two ends. The CDR3 has 15 residues. CDR1 SGHNT and CDR2 YYREEE come from the germline V gene (reference sequence). This chain's CDR3 is CASSLDGTPLNEQFF. The DNA of the CDR3 is TGTGCCAGCAGCTTGGACGGGACTCCCCTCAATGAGCAGTTCTTC.

This clone was seen more than once but under ten times. The chain recombines TRBV19 with TRBJ1-1; D is ambiguous. V lost 4 bases and J 1 base, leaving 13 bases between the germline ends. This CDR3 has 15 residues. Germline V CDR1 and CDR2: LNHDA, SQIVND (reference sequence). The chain's CDR3 is CASSNGGLGNTEAFF. DNA for the CDR3: TGTGCCAGTAGTAACGGTGGGCTGGGGAACACTGAAGCTTTCTTT.

The rearrangement joins TRBV11-2 to TRBJ2-5; 9 nucleotides align to TRBD2. The germline gives CDR1 SGHAT, CDR2 FQNNGV. CDR3 size: 18 residues. The J segment lost 5 bases and the V segment lost 2 bases, leaving 15 bases of the junction unmatched. This chain's CDR3 is CASSLLAAGGGLGETQYF. The CDR3 DNA follows: TGTGCCAGCAGCTTATTAGCAGCGGGAGGAGGCCTCGGGGAGACCCAGTACTTC.

The J gene is TRBJ1-1, the V gene TRBV29-1; D unresolved. The V and J ends lost 5 bases and 3 bases respectively, with 13 bases between them. Germline CDR1 SQVTM, CDR2 ANQGSEA. The CDR3 sequence is 13 residues long. CDR3 loop: CSVMDNTHTEAFF. The CDR3 DNA reads as TGCAGCGTTATGGATAACACTCACACTGAAGCTTTCTTT.

This chain connects TRBV6-5 to TRBJ1-4; D unclear. The germline CDR1 and CDR2 sequences are MNHEY and SVGAGI. The V end lost 0 bases, the J end lost 4 bases, and 3 bases lay between the germline ends. This CDR3 region has 13 residues. The CDR3 sequence: CASSYSVNEKLFF. The CDR3 DNA reads as TGTGCCAGCAGTTACTCAGTTAATGAAAAACTGTTTTTT.

The chain joins TRBV6-1 to TRBJ1-3, with TRBD1 as a possible D gene (6 bases). CDR1 is MNHNS and CDR2 is SASEGT in the germline V gene. The CDR3 extends over 13 amino acids. The ends were cut back, 7 bases at V and 2 bases at J, with 9 bases in the middle. The CDR3 loop is CASTRTAGNTIYF. As DNA, the CDR3 is TGTGCCAGCACCCGGACAGCTGGAAACACCATATATTTT.

The V and J genes are TRBV18 and TRBJ2-1, with a tentative D call TRBD1 (6 bases). The CDR3 runs 13 residues. Trimming removed 3 bases from V and 9 bases from J, with 12 bases in between. Germline V lookup: CDR1 KGHSH, CDR2 LQKENI. The CDR3 is CASSPQGRSEQFF. The CDR3 region has the DNA TGTGCCAGCTCACCCCAGGGGAGAAGTGAGCAGTTCTTC.

This clone was detected only once. V is TRBV2 and J is TRBJ2-1; 11 nucleotides agree with TRBD2. This CDR3 has 17 amino acids. The ends lost 5 bases at V and 6 bases at J; junction bases unmatched: 12. Germline V lookup: CDR1 SNHLY, CDR2 FYNNEI. For the CDR3, the DNA is TGTGCCAGCAGTCCCCTGGCCGGGACTAGCGGTAGCAATGAGCAGTTCTTC. As protein: CASSPLAGTSGSNEQFF.

In DNA form, the CDR3 reads TGTGCCAGCAGCCTGCGGGAGCGGGGGCCCTACGAGCAGTACTTC. Translated, it gives CASSLRERGPYEQYF. The J gene is TRBJ2-7, the V gene TRBV7-2; 8 bases align to TRBD2. Trimming at V came to 5 bases and at J to 2 bases, leaving 8 bases not matched to a gene. This CDR3 region has 15 residues. CDR1 is SGHTA and CDR2 is FQGNSA in the germline V gene. The full variable domain, its missing parts supplied by reference TRBV7-2 and TRBJ2-7, is GAGVSQSPSNKVTEKGKDVELRCDPISGHTALYWYRQSLGQGLEFLIYFQGNSAPDKSGLPSDRFSAERTGGSVSTLTIQRTQQEDSAVYLCASSLRERGPYEQYFGPGTRLTVT.

This clone came up once. This chain connects TRBV28 to TRBJ2-1, with D maybe TRBD2 (5 bases). The CDR3 runs 14 residues. Trimming pared 6 bases from V and 2 bases from J, leaving 11 bases between. In germline, CDR1 is MDHEN, CDR2 SYDVKM. The chain's CDR3 is CASSNLGAYNEQFF. The CDR3 nucleotides read TGTGCCAGCAGCAACCTCGGGGCCTACAATGAGCAGTTCTTC.